Listed below are T cell receptor beta chains from one sample, sequenced in a study of cytomegalovirus exposure and HLA in healthy donors. The assay was immunoSEQ multiplex PCR, and TCRdb's table has in-frame clones only and misses some. The sample consists of about 130,000 clones, roughly 74% of them appearing once. Material: PBMCs. The receptors here all came from a woman aged 45-65 years in good health and CMV-seropositive. The CDR3 runs from the conserved cysteine through the conserved F or W. Fields, in order: J gene, clone size, D gene, V gene, CDR3 DNA, CDR3 protein. A D gene is named only where the DNA matches it firmly. Clone size is given for some rows only: seen once, a few or many times, or a class if the clone is expanded.

J: TRBJ1-2; size: NA; D: NA; V: TRBV15; DNA: TGTGCCACCAGCAGAGATCTGGAGGGGGGCTACACCTTC; CDR3: CATSRDLEGGYTF
J: TRBJ2-4; size: NA; D: NA; V: TRBV9; DNA: TGTGCCAGCAGCTTGGGGCAGCTACTTAACATTCAGTACTTC; CDR3: CASSLGQLLNIQYF
J: TRBJ2-1; size: NA; D: TRBD1; V: TRBV19; DNA: TGTGCCAGTAGTATAGGTTGGGGACAGGGCTCCTACAATGAGCAGTTCTTC; CDR3: CASSIGWGQGSYNEQFF
J: TRBJ1-5; size: once; D: NA; V: TRBV27; DNA: TGTGCCAGCAGTTTAACCGGGGGCAATCAGCCCCAGCATTTT; CDR3: CASSLTGGNQPQHF
J: TRBJ2-4; size: NA; D: TRBD2; V: TRBV4-1; DNA: TGCGCCAGCAGCCACCCTTCTAGCGGGGGGGCTGGGAGGGTCAAAAACATTCAGTACTTC; CDR3: CASSHPSSGGAGRVKNIQYF
J: TRBJ1-5; size: once; D: NA; V: TRBV19; DNA: TGTGCCAGTAGTATCTCCCTAAATCAGCCCCAGCATTTT; CDR3: CASSISLNQPQHF
J: TRBJ1-4; size: NA; D: NA; V: TRBV29-1; DNA: TGCAGCGTTGGTATTAATGAAAAACTGTTTTTT; CDR3: CSVGINEKLFF
J: TRBJ1-6; size: few; D: NA; V: TRBV15; DNA: TGTGCCACCAGCAGGCAAGCCTCACCCCTCCACTTT; CDR3: CATSRQASPLHF
J: TRBJ1-5; size: NA; D: NA; V: TRBV6-1; DNA: TGTGCCAGCAGTGAAGCGGCCGGGACACACAATCAGCCCCAGCATTTT; CDR3: CASSEAAGTHNQPQHF
J: TRBJ2-1; size: NA; D: TRBD2; V: TRBV4-1; DNA: TGCGCCAGCAGCCAGGGACTAGCGGGGGGGCGAGGCAATGAGCAGTTCTTC; CDR3: CASSQGLAGGRGNEQFF
J: TRBJ1-2; size: NA; D: TRBD1; V: TRBV7-8; DNA: TGTGCCAGCAGCCCTCCAAACAGGGGGCGAGGCTATGGCTACACCTTC; CDR3: CASSPPNRGRGYGYTF
J: TRBJ2-3; size: once; D: NA; V: TRBV7-9; DNA: TGTGCCAGCAGCCCCCTTCGAGGTCGGGTTAAAAATGCTCATACGCAGTATTTT; CDR3: CASSPLRGRVKNAHTQYF
J: TRBJ1-2; size: NA; D: NA; V: TRBV6-5; DNA: TGTGCCAGCAGGAGGACAGTTAACTATGGCTACACCTTC; CDR3: CASRRTVNYGYTF
J: TRBJ2-3; size: NA; D: TRBD2; V: TRBV7-3; DNA: TGTGCCAGCAGGGCGGGGGGGCGCGTGAATACGCAGTATTTT; CDR3: CASRAGGRVNTQYF
J: TRBJ1-2; size: NA; D: TRBD1; V: TRBV5-1; DNA: TGCGCCAGCAGCTTGGTTCAGGGGGACTATGGCTACACCTTC; CDR3: CASSLVQGDYGYTF
J: TRBJ2-7; size: NA; D: NA; V: TRBV2; DNA: TGTGCCAGCAGCTACAGCTACGAGCAGTACTTC; CDR3: CASSYSYEQYF
J: TRBJ2-5; size: NA; D: TRBD2; V: TRBV5-6; DNA: TGTGCCGCGGGGGGGCTGGGGGAGACCCAGTACTTC; CDR3: CAAGGLGETQYF
J: TRBJ2-7; size: NA; D: TRBD1; V: TRBV27; DNA: TGTGCCAGCAGTTTATGGGGGACAGGGTCATTCTACGAGCAGTACTTC; CDR3: CASSLWGTGSFYEQYF
J: TRBJ2-1; size: few; D: TRBD2; V: TRBV7-2; DNA: TGTGCCAGCAGCTCGGGACTAGCGAGTGAGCAGTTCTTC; CDR3: CASSSGLASEQFF
J: TRBJ1-4; size: NA; D: TRBD1; V: TRBV28; DNA: TGTGCCAGCAGCGTCTGGGACAGTACGAGGACTAATGAAAAACTGTTTTTT; CDR3: CASSVWDSTRTNEKLFF
J: TRBJ1-5; size: NA; D: NA; V: TRBV7-9; DNA: TGTGCCAGCAGCTCCGGGGGAGGGTGGAATCAGCCCCAGCATTTT; CDR3: CASSSGGGWNQPQHF
J: TRBJ1-1; size: NA; D: TRBD1; V: TRBV7-8; DNA: TGTGCCAGCAGCCCCATAGGAGGGGCAGGGGGCGCCCCTGAAGCTTTCTTT; CDR3: CASSPIGGAGGAPEAFF
J: TRBJ1-1; size: few; D: NA; V: TRBV20-1; DNA: TGCAGTGCTAGAATGGGCTTGGGAGCTTTCTTT; CDR3: CSARMGLGAFF
J: TRBJ2-5; size: NA; D: NA; V: TRBV29-1; DNA: TGCAGCGTTGGTGACTCCTACCTCGAGACCCAGTACTTC; CDR3: CSVGDSYLETQYF
J: TRBJ1-4; size: few; D: TRBD1; V: TRBV4-3; DNA: TGCGCCAGCAGCCTGGACAGGGGGCAGGATGAAAAACTGTTTTTT; CDR3: CASSLDRGQDEKLFF
J: TRBJ2-7; size: NA; D: TRBD2; V: TRBV27; DNA: TGTGCCAGCAGTTTTGCTAGCGGGGTGTACGAGCAGTACTTC; CDR3: CASSFASGVYEQYF
J: TRBJ2-5; size: NA; D: NA; V: TRBV5-1; DNA: TGCGCCAGCAGCTTGGCCGGAGGGGACCAAGAGACCCAGTACTTC; CDR3: CASSLAGGDQETQYF
J: TRBJ1-2; size: NA; D: TRBD1; V: TRBV5-1; DNA: TGCGCCAGCAGCCACTCGGCGGACAGGGGGAAGACTAACTATGGCTACACCTTC; CDR3: CASSHSADRGKTNYGYTF
J: TRBJ2-1; size: NA; D: NA; V: TRBV5-1; DNA: TGCGCCAGCAGCTTGGGGGGGGGCCGGTACAATGAGCAGTTCTTC; CDR3: CASSLGGGRYNEQFF
J: TRBJ2-7; size: NA; D: NA; V: TRBV6-4; DNA: TGTGCCAGCAGTCTCGGGAGCTCCTACGAGCAGTACTTC; CDR3: CASSLGSSYEQYF
J: TRBJ1-2; size: NA; D: NA; V: TRBV19; DNA: TGTGCCAGTACCGACGGACAGAACTATGGCTACATCTTC; CDR3: CASTDGQNYGYIF
J: TRBJ2-4; size: NA; D: TRBD1; V: TRBV9; DNA: TGTGCCAGCAGCTATGGACAGGGGGCGGCCAAAAACATTCAGTACTTC; CDR3: CASSYGQGAAKNIQYF
J: TRBJ2-2; size: NA; D: NA; V: TRBV4-1; DNA: TGCGCCAGCAGCCAAGTCTTTTCGGGCACCGGGGAGCTGTTTTTT; CDR3: CASSQVFSGTGELFF
J: TRBJ1-2; size: NA; D: NA; V: TRBV4-1; DNA: TGCGCCAGCAGCCAAAAATTGACAGGCCCTAACTATGGCTACACCTTC; CDR3: CASSQKLTGPNYGYTF
J: TRBJ2-1; size: NA; D: NA; V: TRBV19; DNA: TGTGCCAGTAGTATTAGTCCCAGGGTAGGTGAGCAGTTCTTC; CDR3: CASSISPRVGEQFF
J: TRBJ1-6; size: NA; D: NA; V: TRBV7-3; DNA: TGTGCCAGCAGCGAGCAGGGCTGGAATTCACCCCTCCACTTT; CDR3: CASSEQGWNSPLHF
J: TRBJ1-5; size: NA; D: TRBD1; V: TRBV18; DNA: TGTGCCAGCTCACCAGACAGGGTCTTCAATCAGCCCCAGCATTTT; CDR3: CASSPDRVFNQPQHF
J: TRBJ2-1; size: NA; D: TRBD2; V: TRBV2; DNA: TGTGCCAGCAGTGAATCACGGGGGGGCCCCAATGAGCAGTTCTTC; CDR3: CASSESRGGPNEQFF
J: TRBJ2-7; size: NA; D: TRBD1; V: TRBV5-8; DNA: TGTGCCAGCAGCTTTGTAGGACAGGGGATATACGAGCAGTACTTC; CDR3: CASSFVGQGIYEQYF
J: TRBJ1-6; size: NA; D: NA; V: TRBV18; DNA: TGTGCCAGCTCACCTCAGGGGTCTGAAAATTCACCCCTCCACTTT; CDR3: CASSPQGSENSPLHF
J: TRBJ1-4; size: once; D: NA; V: TRBV7-9; DNA: TGTGCCAGCAGCTTAGGACAGCCAACTAATGAAAAACTGTTTTTT; CDR3: CASSLGQPTNEKLFF
J: TRBJ1-6; size: NA; D: NA; V: TRBV6-4; DNA: TGTGCCAGCCCAATACACGACAGGCGCCCCTCCTATAATTCACCCCTCCACTTT; CDR3: CASPIHDRRPSYNSPLHF
J: TRBJ1-3; size: NA; D: TRBD1; V: TRBV6-5; DNA: TGTGCCAGCAGCCCAGGGGGCTTTGGAAACACCATATATTTT; CDR3: CASSPGGFGNTIYF
J: TRBJ2-1; size: NA; D: NA; V: TRBV6-5; DNA: TGTGCCAGTCGGGGGGCCGGGGACAATGAGCAGTTCTTC; CDR3: CASRGAGDNEQFF
J: TRBJ2-7; size: NA; D: TRBD1; V: TRBV10-3; DNA: TGTGCCATCAGTGGTAACAGGGGGCTTAACGAGCAGTACTTC; CDR3: CAISGNRGLNEQYF
J: TRBJ2-5; size: NA; D: TRBD2; V: TRBV7-2; DNA: TGTGCCAGCAGCACAACGGGATCCCCGGGGGGTTCCCAGTACTTC; CDR3: CASSTTGSPGGSQYF
J: TRBJ2-1; size: NA; D: TRBD1; V: TRBV9; DNA: TGTGCCAGCAGCGCCCGTACCGGGGAGGACAGGGGGCCGTACAATGAGCAGTTCTTC; CDR3: CASSARTGEDRGPYNEQFF
J: TRBJ1-6; size: NA; D: TRBD1; V: TRBV23-1; DNA: TGCGCCAGCAGGGGGGATACCGGGACAGAGAATTCACCCCTCCACTTT; CDR3: CASRGDTGTENSPLHF
J: TRBJ2-3; size: few; D: NA; V: TRBV6-6; DNA: TGTGCCAGCAGTTACTCCACGGACTCTGTGACAGATACGCAGTATTTT; CDR3: CASSYSTDSVTDTQYF
J: TRBJ1-5; size: NA; D: NA; V: TRBV19; DNA: TGTGCCAGTAGTATTGGGGTCGGCAGGGTGGGCAATCAGCCCCAGCATTTT; CDR3: CASSIGVGRVGNQPQHF
J: TRBJ1-2; size: NA; D: NA; V: TRBV19; DNA: TGTGCCAGTAGTGCCTACAGGGCTGGTGGCTACACCTTC; CDR3: CASSAYRAGGYTF
J: TRBJ2-7; size: NA; D: TRBD2; V: TRBV5-8; DNA: TGTGCCAGCAGCCAGAGCGGGACTTCAGTCGAGCAGTACTTC; CDR3: CASSQSGTSVEQYF
J: TRBJ1-6; size: once; D: NA; V: TRBV28; DNA: TGTGCCACCCTGGGGCAGGGACAATTCACCCTCCACTTT; CDR3: CATLGQGQFTLHF
J: TRBJ1-2; size: NA; D: NA; V: TRBV10-3; DNA: TGTGCCTCCAACTCCCCAGGGGCCTCTTTAGGAAATGGCTACACCTTC; CDR3: CASNSPGASLGNGYTF
J: TRBJ1-4; size: NA; D: NA; V: TRBV4-1; DNA: TGCGCCAGCAGCCGAGAGTCAGTTACAGATGAAAAACTGTTTTTT; CDR3: CASSRESVTDEKLFF